This T cell receptor (beta chain) was recovered during a study of T cell responses to AZD1222 COVID-19 vaccine (dated by TCRdb to about 2021). The study in broad terms: A total of around 240 trial participants underwent TCR sequencing, of whom about 210 received two doses of AZD1222 and some 26 received two doses of the MenACWY control vaccine. Trial participants were enrolled by age into 18-55, 56-69 and 70-plus year subgroups, with approximately 150, 28 and 58 TCR-sequenced participants respectively. Broader findings and caveats from the paper: Conclusions about previously exposed vaccinees were limited because only six AZD1222 recipients were SARS-CoV-2 seropositive at baseline. Because no samples from the day 14 peak response were available, repertoires could be characterized only after the peak T cell response. Nearly half of unique spike-specific TCRs reportedly recognized epitopes outside regions mutated in the B.1.351 and B.1.1.7 variants. Participants were mostly white British and included more females than males, and it was suggested by the authors that clonal diversity may have been underestimated. The whole spike protein was spanned by vaccine-associated CD4 TCRs, and dominant responses were seen in regions 160-218 and 743-854. The 56-69-year group was small, and its depth increase did not reach significance, likely because of low power. After two AZD1222 doses, both the breadth and the depth of spike-specific TCRs were significantly higher than at day 0 and than in MenACWY recipients.

About this clone itself: Its antigen is not yet known. Compared with germline, one end of the junction differs, possibly owing to a read error.

The intended sense of this specimen's time point label: about 28 days (+/-7) after the second vaccine dose. AZD1222 recipients with second doses at about 4 weeks or about 12 weeks were pooled, because spike-specific TCR depth and breadth did not differ between schedules. Vaccinee samples came from UK trials COV001 and COV002, including a single-blind randomized controlled phase 2/3 trial of AZD1222 (ChAdOx1 nCoV-19) in healthy adults. For TCRbeta chain sequencing, PBMC samples were collected from trial participants at day 0 and at day 28 after the second dose. The germline V gene (reference sequence) specifies SSHAT as CDR1 and FNYEAQ as CDR2. From the cysteine through the phenylalanine, the CDR3 covers 14 amino acids. The CDR3 DNA has 42 bases and is translated from base 1. The CDR3 regions of human TCRbeta chains were subjected to immunosequencing. From the authors' description of their analysis: Repertoire TCRs were matched against a reference library of SARS-CoV-2-specific TCRs generated with the MIRA antigen-specificity platform. Breadth was defined as the fraction of unique TCRs that were SARS-CoV-2-associated, and depth was defined as the fraction of total T cells that were SARS-CoV-2-associated. Using the MIRA data, each spike-specific TCR was assigned both to the spike region to which the TCR was reactive and to a CD4 or CD8 class. Log10-transformed breadth and depth values were compared by one-way ANOVA with Sidak's multiple comparisons tests. What TCRdb holds here is the immuneACCESS table cut down to in-frame rearrangements. Part of the clones is not present; checked against another copy, under half of the missing clones reflect an unresolved V gene, and the others are unexplained. V, J and clone size are those of that table, while D and trimming were read from the DNA. The sample table contains 75,000 to 95,000 clones; only one count was recorded for 75% to 90% of them. The biggest ten clones account for more than 3.5% of the sample.

The clonotype comes from an adult who received the AZD1222 COVID-19 vaccine. The receptor chain draws on TRBV7-7 and TRBJ2-3; the D region possibly corresponds to TRBD1 (6 bases align). The sample was peripheral blood, taken 28 days after the second AZD1222 dose. The CDR3 in this case is CASSAGQSTDTQYF. DNA sequence: TGTGCTAGCAGCGCCGGACAGAGCACAGATACGCAGTATTTT.